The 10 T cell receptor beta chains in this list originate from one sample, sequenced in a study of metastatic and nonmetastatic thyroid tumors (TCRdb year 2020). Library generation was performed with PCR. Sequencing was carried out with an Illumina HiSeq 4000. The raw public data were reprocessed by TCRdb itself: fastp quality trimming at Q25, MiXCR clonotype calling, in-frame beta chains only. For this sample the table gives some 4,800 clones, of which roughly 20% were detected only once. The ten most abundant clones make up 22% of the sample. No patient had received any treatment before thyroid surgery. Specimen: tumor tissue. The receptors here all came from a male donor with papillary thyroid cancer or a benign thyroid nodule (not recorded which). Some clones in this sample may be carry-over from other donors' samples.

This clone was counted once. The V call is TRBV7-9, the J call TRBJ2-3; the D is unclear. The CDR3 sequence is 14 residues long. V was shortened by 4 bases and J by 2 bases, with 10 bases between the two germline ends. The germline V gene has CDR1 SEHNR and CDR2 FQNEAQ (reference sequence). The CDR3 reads CASSSDTNTDTQYF. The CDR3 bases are TGTGCCAGCAGCTCAGACACAAACACAGATACGCAGTATTTT. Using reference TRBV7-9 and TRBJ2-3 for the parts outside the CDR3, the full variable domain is DTGVSQNPRHKITKRGQNVTFRCDPISEHNRLYWYRQTLGQGPEFLTYFQNEAQLEKSRLLSDRFSAERPKGSFSTLEIQRTEQGDSAMYLCASSSDTNTDTQYFGPGTRLTVL.

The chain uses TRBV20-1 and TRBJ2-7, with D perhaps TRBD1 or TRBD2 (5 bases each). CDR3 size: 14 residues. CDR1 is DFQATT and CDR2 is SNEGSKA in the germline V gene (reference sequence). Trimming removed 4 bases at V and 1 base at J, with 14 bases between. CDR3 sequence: CSAKAGAGSYEQYF. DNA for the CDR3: TGCAGTGCTAAAGCCGGGGCTGGATCCTACGAGCAGTACTTC.

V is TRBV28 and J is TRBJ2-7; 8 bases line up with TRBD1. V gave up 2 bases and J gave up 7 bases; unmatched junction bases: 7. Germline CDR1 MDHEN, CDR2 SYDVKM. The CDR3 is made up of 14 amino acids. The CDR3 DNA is TGTGCCAGCAGTTTACCACAGGGGGTTAGTGAGCAGTACTTC. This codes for CASSLPQGVSEQYF.

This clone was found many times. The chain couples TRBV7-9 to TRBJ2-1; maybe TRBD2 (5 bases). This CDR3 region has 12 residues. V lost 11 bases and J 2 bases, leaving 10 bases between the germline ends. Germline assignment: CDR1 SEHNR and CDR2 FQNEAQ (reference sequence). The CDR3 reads CAGGQTYNEQFF. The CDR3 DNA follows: TGTGCCGGCGGGCAGACCTACAATGAGCAGTTCTTC.

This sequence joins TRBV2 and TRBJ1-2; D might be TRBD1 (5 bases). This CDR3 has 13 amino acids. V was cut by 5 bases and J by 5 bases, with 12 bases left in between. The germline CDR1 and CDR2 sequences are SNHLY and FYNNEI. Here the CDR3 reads CASSPGTDYGYTF. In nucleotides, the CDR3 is TGTGCCAGCAGTCCCGGGACTGATTATGGCTACACCTTC.

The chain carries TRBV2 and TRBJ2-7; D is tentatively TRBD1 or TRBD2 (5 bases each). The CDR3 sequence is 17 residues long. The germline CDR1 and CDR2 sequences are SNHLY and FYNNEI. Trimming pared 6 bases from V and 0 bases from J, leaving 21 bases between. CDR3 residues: CASRIPGAGSGSYEQYF. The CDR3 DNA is TGTGCCAGCAGGATTCCCGGGGCAGGGTCCGGCTCCTACGAGCAGTACTTC.

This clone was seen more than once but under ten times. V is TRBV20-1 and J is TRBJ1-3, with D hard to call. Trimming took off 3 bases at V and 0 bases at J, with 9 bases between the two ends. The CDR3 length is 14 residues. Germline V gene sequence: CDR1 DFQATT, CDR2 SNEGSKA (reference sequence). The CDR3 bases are TGCAGTGCTAGTCAGGCAGTCTCTGGAAACACCATATATTTT. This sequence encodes CSASQAVSGNTIYF.

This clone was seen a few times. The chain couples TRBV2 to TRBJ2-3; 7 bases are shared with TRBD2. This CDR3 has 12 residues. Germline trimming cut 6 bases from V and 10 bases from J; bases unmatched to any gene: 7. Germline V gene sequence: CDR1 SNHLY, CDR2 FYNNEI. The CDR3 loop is CASSAGLGPQYF. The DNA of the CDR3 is TGTGCCAGCAGCGCAGGACTAGGTCCGCAGTATTTT.

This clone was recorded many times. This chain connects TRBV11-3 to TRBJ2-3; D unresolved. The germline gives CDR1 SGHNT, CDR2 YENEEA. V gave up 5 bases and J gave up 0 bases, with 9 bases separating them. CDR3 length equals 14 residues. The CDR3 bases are TGTGCCAGCAGCGGTCCCCATAGCACAGATACGCAGTATTTT. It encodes CASSGPHSTDTQYF.

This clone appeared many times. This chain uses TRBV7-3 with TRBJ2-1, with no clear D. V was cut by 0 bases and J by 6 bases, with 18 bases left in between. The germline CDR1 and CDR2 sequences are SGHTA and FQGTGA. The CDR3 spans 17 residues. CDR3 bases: TGTGCCAGCAGCTTAACGCCAGGAGCCCTAGGCAGCAATGAGCAGTTCTTC. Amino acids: CASSLTPGALGSNEQFF.